Reported below is one TCR beta chain. As processed by the authors: Reference gene primer amplification yielded estimated nucleated cell counts. Method: immunoSEQ multiplex PCR; TCRdb's copy keeps in-frame clones and lacks some. V, J and clone size derive from that table, while D and trimming were established from the DNA sequence. The sample includes roughly 260,000 clones, roughly 87% seen only once; the top ten take about 6.9%. Participants, roughly 18 to 90 years old, spanned 25 or so US areas. Allocation to cohorts depended on clinical history reported by the participants. The sample comes from a study of blood T cell repertoires in COVID-19. Germline loops: CDR1 LGHNA, CDR2 YSLEER. Trimming cost V 0 bases and J 6 bases; bases outside gene matches: 4. This CDR3 comprises 15 residues.

The receptor comes from a woman aged 25 to 45 with acute COVID-19. Sequenced input: PBMCs or T cells enriched from blood (not recorded which). The chain is built from TRBV4-3 and TRBJ1-4; 7 nucleotides line up with TRBD1. For the CDR3, the DNA is TGCGCCAGCAGCCAAGATAACAGGGGTTATGAAAAACTGTTTTTT. Translation gives CASSQDNRGYEKLFF.